These 14 T cell receptor beta chains share one sample of origin, sequenced in a study of long-term antiretroviral therapy in people with HIV. Sequencing relied on immunoSEQ assay v3.0, run at survey level. Data came from immunoSEQ multiplex PCR; TCRdb stores just in-frame clones and leaves some out. The sample consists of approximately 25,000 clones, 70% to 90% of them appearing once. Sequenced here: unsorted PBMCs, sampled 1.2 years after starting antiretroviral therapy. All receptors derive from a man in his fifties with HIV.

This chain uses TRBV10-2 with TRBJ2-7; a weak D match, TRBD1 (6 bases). CDR3 length: 16 amino acids. V was trimmed by 3 bases and J by 7 bases, leaving 22 bases between them. Germline V lookup: CDR1 WSHSY, CDR2 SAAADI. CDR3 amino acids: CASSESVGAILGEQYF. The CDR3 DNA reads as TGCGCCAGCAGTGAATCCGTGGGGGCAATATTGGGGGAGCAGTACTTC.

The chain has TRBV7-6 and TRBJ1-1; 10 nucleotides match TRBD1. Per germline, CDR1 SGHVS and CDR2 FNYEAQ. The V segment lost 5 bases and the J segment 4 bases; nucleotides outside the gene matches: 16. The CDR3 has 18 amino acids. CDR3 sequence (DNA): TGTGCCAGCAGCCCCGGTATGGGGTCGGGACAGGGGACCACTGAAGCTTTCTTT. Translated, it gives CASSPGMGSGQGTTEAFF.

V and J are TRBV6-5 and TRBJ1-2, with 8 positions matching TRBD1. The CDR3 is 14 residues long. V was pared by 5 bases and J by 8 bases, with 10 bases of the junction left unmatched. The germline CDR1 and CDR2 sequences are MNHEY and SVGAGI. CDR3 amino acids: CASSPPDRVSGYTF. The CDR3 coding sequence is TGTGCCAGCAGTCCCCCGGACAGGGTGAGCGGCTACACCTTC.

This chain connects TRBV7-9 to TRBJ1-6, with TRBD1 identical over 8 bases. In germline, CDR1 is SEHNR, CDR2 FQNEAQ (reference sequence). Germline trimming cut 2 bases from V and 6 bases from J; bases unmatched to any gene: 6. The CDR3 has 16 residues. The CDR3, as DNA: TGTGCCAGCAGCTTAACCGGGACAGGACGTAATTCACCCCTCCACTTT. Translated, it gives CASSLTGTGRNSPLHF.

This clone appeared once. The chain has TRBV18 and TRBJ2-7, with D tentatively TRBD1 (6 bases). The CDR3 covers 17 residues. V lost 3 bases and J 0 bases, leaving 18 bases between the germline ends. From germline, CDR1 is KGHSH and CDR2 LQKENI. CDR3 DNA: TGTGCCAGCTCACCTGTCCCAGGGGCCCGCCTCTCCTACGAGCAGTACTTC. It specifies CASSPVPGARLSYEQYF.

This sequence joins TRBV28 and TRBJ1-5; the match to TRBD1 covers 7 bases. Trimming removed 5 bases from V and 3 bases from J; junction bases left unmatched: 4. From germline, CDR1 is MDHEN and CDR2 SYDVKM. The CDR3 contains 14 residues. This CDR3 is CASSKTGYNQPQHF. The CDR3 DNA is TGTGCCAGCAGTAAGACAGGGTACAATCAGCCCCAGCATTTT.

Only one count was recorded for this clone. This chain connects TRBV6-5 to TRBJ2-7, with TRBD2 as a possible D gene (6 bases). Germline CDR1 and CDR2: MNHEY and SVGAGI. The length of the CDR3 is 13 residues. V was shortened by 6 bases and J by 4 bases, with 13 bases between the two germline ends. The CDR3 region is CASSPPGAYEQYF. DNA of the CDR3: TGTGCCAGCAGCCCCCCGGGAGCGTACGAGCAGTACTTC.

This chain uses TRBV19 with TRBJ1-2; 8 bases are shared with TRBD1. The CDR3 is 16 amino acids. With V trimmed by 1 base and J by 4 bases, 8 bases remained unmatched. Germline values: CDR1 LNHDA, CDR2 SQIVND (reference sequence). CDR3: CASSIGPRDRSYGYTF. CDR3 DNA sequence: TGTGCCAGTAGTATAGGCCCCCGGGACAGGTCCTATGGCTACACCTTC.

This clone was seen a single time. The chain has TRBV5-1 and TRBJ2-5; perhaps TRBD1 as D (5 bases). Germline CDR1 is SGHRS and CDR2 is YFSETQ. Trimming took off 2 bases at V and 1 base at J, with 12 bases between the two ends. CDR3 length equals 15 residues. The CDR3 here is CASSFGARAQETQYF. The CDR3 nucleotides read TGCGCCAGCAGCTTTGGAGCCAGGGCCCAAGAGACCCAGTACTTC.

The chain links TRBV9 to TRBJ2-7; perhaps TRBD1 as D (5 bases). The CDR3 totals 15 residues. V lost 0 bases and J 0 bases, leaving 10 bases between the germline ends. Germline CDR1 and CDR2: SGDLS and YYNGEE. The CDR3 loop reads CASSVAGLSSYEQYF. CDR3 nucleotide sequence: TGTGCCAGCAGCGTAGCAGGGCTTAGCTCCTACGAGCAGTACTTC.

V and J are TRBV5-7 and TRBJ2-7; the match to TRBD1 covers 7 bases. TRBV5-7 is an ORF, and what it does is uncertain. V lost 2 bases and J lost 2; bases outside the gene matches: 13. This CDR3 region has 17 residues. The CDR3 DNA reads as TGTGCCAGCAGCTTAAAGCTTACCGGGACAGCCCCCTACGAGCAGTACTTC. Translated: CASSLKLTGTAPYEQYF.

This clone appeared a single time. This chain links TRBV6-6 with TRBJ1-3; no firm D call. V shed 8 bases and J shed 8 bases, with 16 bases lying between them. This CDR3 contains 13 residues. Per germline, CDR1 MNHNY and CDR2 SVGAGI (reference sequence). CDR3 sequence (DNA): TGTGCCAGCGCCTTCCCCGGAGCGTACACCATATATTTT. The encoded protein is CASAFPGAYTIYF.

This chain connects TRBV19 to TRBJ1-5; D may be TRBD1 (6 bases). With 6 bases removed from V and 0 bases from J, the gap between germline ends came to 15 bases. The CDR3 sequence is 16 residues long. Germline CDR1 is LNHDA and CDR2 is SQIVND (reference sequence). CDR3 region: CASRAPTGYSNQPQHF. As DNA, the CDR3 is TGTGCCAGTAGGGCTCCAACAGGGTATAGCAATCAGCCCCAGCATTTT.

This chain joins TRBV2 and TRBJ1-1; D ambiguous. Germline loops: CDR1 SNHLY, CDR2 FYNNEI. V dropped 0 bases and J dropped 3 bases, with 11 bases sitting between them. The CDR3 runs to 15 residues. CDR3 coding DNA: TGTGCCAGCAGTGAAGCAAGGGCGGGAGACACTGAAGCTTTCTTT. It yields the protein CASSEARAGDTEAFF.